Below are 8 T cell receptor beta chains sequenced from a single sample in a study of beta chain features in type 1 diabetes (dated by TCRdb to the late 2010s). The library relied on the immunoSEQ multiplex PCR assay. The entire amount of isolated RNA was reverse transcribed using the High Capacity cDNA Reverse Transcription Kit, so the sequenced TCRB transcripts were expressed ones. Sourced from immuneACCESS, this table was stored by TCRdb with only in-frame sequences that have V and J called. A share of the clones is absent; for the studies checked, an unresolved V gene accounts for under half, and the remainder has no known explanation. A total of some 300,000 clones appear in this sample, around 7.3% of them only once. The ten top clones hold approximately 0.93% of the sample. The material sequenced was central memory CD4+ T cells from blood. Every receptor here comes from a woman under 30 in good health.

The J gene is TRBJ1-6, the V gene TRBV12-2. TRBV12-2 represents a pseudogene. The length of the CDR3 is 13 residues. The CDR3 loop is CASRPRPYSPLHF. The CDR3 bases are TGTGCAAGTCGCCCTAGGCCCTATTCACCCCTCCACTTT.

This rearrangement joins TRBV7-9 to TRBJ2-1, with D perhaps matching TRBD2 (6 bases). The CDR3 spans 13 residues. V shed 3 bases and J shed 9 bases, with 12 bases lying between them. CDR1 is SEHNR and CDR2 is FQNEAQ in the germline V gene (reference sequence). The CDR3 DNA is TGTGCCAGCAGCTTGTCGAACGGGGGTGAGCAGTTCTTC. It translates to CASSLSNGGEQFF.

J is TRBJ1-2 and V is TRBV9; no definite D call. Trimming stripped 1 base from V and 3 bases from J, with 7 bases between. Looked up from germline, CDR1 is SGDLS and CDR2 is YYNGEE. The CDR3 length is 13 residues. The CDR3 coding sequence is TGTGCCAGCAGCGTAAGCCAGCACTATGGCTACACCTTC. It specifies CASSVSQHYGYTF.

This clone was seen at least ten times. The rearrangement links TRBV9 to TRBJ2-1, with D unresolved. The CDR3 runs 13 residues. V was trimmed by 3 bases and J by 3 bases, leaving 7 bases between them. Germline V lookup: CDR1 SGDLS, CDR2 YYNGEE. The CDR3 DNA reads TGTGCCAGCAGCGCCCTCCACTACAATGAGCAGTTCTTC. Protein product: CASSALHYNEQFF.

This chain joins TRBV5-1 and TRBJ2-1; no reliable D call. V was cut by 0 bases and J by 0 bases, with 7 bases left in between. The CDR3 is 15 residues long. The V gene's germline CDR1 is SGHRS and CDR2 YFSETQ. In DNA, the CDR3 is TGCGCCAGCAGCTTGGACTTAAGCTCCTACAATGAGCAGTTCTTC. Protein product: CASSLDLSSYNEQFF.

The CDR3 sequence is CASSLEMPRKGNSPLHF. CDR3 DNA: TGTGCCAGCAGCTTGGAAATGCCAAGAAAGGGTAATTCACCCCTCCACTTT. The chain has TRBV5-4 and TRBJ1-6; no definite D call. Germline V lookup: CDR1 SGHNT, CDR2 YYREEE (reference sequence). Trimming shortened V by 0 bases and J by 6 bases, and 16 bases separated the two germline ends. This CDR3 has 17 residues.

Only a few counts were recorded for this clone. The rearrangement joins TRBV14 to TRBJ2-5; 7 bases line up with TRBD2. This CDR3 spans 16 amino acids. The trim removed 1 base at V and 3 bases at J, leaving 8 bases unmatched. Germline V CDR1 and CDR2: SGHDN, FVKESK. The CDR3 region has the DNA TGTGCCAGCAGCCAAGGCAAAGCGGGGCTAAAAGAGACCCAGTACTTC. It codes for CASSQGKAGLKETQYF.

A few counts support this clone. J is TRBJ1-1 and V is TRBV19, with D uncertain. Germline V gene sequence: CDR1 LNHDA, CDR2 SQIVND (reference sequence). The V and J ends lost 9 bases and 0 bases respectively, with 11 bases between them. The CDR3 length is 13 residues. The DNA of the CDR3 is TGTGCCAGCAGCTTCAATATGAACACTGAAGCTTTCTTT. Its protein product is CASSFNMNTEAFF.